This TCR beta chain was sequenced for a study of OX40 agonist ivuxolimab in advanced cancers. Across the study: An anti-OX40 (CD134) antibody with agonistic activity, ivuxolimab, was administered to patients. The study reported partial responses in three patients: one hepatocellular carcinoma, two cutaneous melanoma. Broader study findings: Researchers report that CD8+ T cells had, on average, more expanded clones than CD4+.

As concerns this clone: What it binds is unknown.

The method was immunoSEQ multiplex PCR; TCRdb's version includes in-frame clones alone and lacks a portion of them. The sample holds tens of thousands of clones, 85% to 90% seen once. Blood got drawn at baseline, again on cycle 4 day 1, and then on cycle 7 day 1. This CDR3 region has 16 residues. Germline V gives CDR1 LNHDA, CDR2 SQIVND (reference sequence). Trimming took 3 bases from V and 1 from J; bases not matched to a gene: 7. The chain uses TRBV19 and TRBJ1-2; 8 bases are a match to TRBD1. Sequenced here: CD4+ or CD8+ T cells sorted from blood, sampled in a trial of the OX40 agonist ivuxolimab. The receptor was isolated from an adult with an advanced solid tumor such as melanoma, head and neck, liver or kidney cancer. The CDR3 region is CASSIADRGLNYGYTF. CDR3 nucleotides: TGTGCCAGTAGTATCGCAGACAGGGGACTTAACTATGGCTACACCTTC.